Listed below are T cell receptor beta chains from one sample, sequenced in a study of CD4 and CD8 cells across lung adenocarcinoma regions. TCRdb fed the PCR reads into MiXCR, producing one record per CDR3 protein. Of about 11,000 distinct CDR3 sequences listed, 59% were seen once; the top ten hold about nine tenths. The sequenced sample consisted of CD8+ T cells from the margin of a lung tumor. The receptor source for this set is a male donor with lung adenocarcinoma. The CD4 and CD8 labels of this study may be unreliable. The CDR3 runs from the conserved cysteine through the conserved F or W.

cdr3_length,j_call,v_call,cdr3_aa
16,TRBJ2-5,TRBV6-1,CASSENWGQGGETQYF
14,TRBJ2-3,TRBV12-3/TRBV12-4,CASRLAGGTDTQYF
16,TRBJ2-2,TRBV6-5,CASSYQGQGYTGELFF
14,TRBJ2-4,TRBV7-2,CGGRGRCGKDTQYF
14,TRBJ1-1,TRBV6-1,CASWARGLITEAFF
14,.,TRBV6-1,CASSPRRDSYEQYF
14,TRBJ2-1,TRBV6-5,CASSYSLIPDEQFF
16,TRBJ2-1,TRBV27,CASSLQGSGRYNEQFF
14,TRBJ1-2,TRBV27,CASSRPGQGNGYTF
14,TRBJ1-2,TRBV6-1,CASSATGTDYGYTF
13,.,TRBV12-3/TRBV12-4,CASTLGQIETQYF
15,TRBJ2-3,TRBV5-1,CARGFEGGRKDAQYF
13,TRBJ2-1,TRBV10-1,CASSESGVSEQFF
16,TRBJ2-1,TRBV27,CASSPPGLAGNNEQFF
16,TRBJ2-2,TRBV6-1,CASTKGTGQGSGELFF
14,TRBJ2-7,TRBV10-1,CARWTLDGSYEQYF
15,TRBJ1-4,TRBV6-1,CASSEHTGPDEKLFF
12,.,TRBV4-1,CASSDGGNEQYF
13,TRBJ2-1,TRBV7-9,CASSYTGGNEQFF
14,TRBJ2-7,TRBV10-2,CASTETGTTYEQYF
15,TRBJ2-1,TRBV27,CASSGGTSSRNEQFF
14,TRBJ2-5,TRBV6-5,CASVWGGAQETQYF
12,TRBJ2-2,TRBV9,CASSVLTGELFF